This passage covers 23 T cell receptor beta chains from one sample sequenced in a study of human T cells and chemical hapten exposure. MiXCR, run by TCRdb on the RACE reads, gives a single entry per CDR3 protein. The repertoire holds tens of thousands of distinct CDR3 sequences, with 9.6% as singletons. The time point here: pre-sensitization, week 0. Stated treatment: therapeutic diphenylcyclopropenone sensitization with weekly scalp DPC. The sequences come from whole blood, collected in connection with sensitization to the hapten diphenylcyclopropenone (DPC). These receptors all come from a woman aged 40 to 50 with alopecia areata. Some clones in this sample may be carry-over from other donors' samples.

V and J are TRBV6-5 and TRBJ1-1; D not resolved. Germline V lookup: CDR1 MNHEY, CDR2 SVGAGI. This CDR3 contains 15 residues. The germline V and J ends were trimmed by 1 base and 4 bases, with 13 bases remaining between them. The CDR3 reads CASSYYGGKVTEAFF. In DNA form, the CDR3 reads TGTGCCAGCAGTTACTACGGCGGGAAGGTCACTGAAGCTTTCTTT.

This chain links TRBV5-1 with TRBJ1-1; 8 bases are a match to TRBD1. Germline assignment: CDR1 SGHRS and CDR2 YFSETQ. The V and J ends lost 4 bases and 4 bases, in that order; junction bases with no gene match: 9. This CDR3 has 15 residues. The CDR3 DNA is TGCGCCAGCAGCCCGATCACGACAGGGGCCACTGAAGCTTTCTTT. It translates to CASSPITTGATEAFF.

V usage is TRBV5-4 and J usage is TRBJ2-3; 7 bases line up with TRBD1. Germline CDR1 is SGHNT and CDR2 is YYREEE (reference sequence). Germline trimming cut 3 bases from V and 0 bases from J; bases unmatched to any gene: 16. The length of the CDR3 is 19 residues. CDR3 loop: CASSWRQGERRASTDTQYF. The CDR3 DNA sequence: TGTGCCAGCAGCTGGCGACAGGGAGAGCGCCGGGCGAGCACAGATACGCAGTATTTT.

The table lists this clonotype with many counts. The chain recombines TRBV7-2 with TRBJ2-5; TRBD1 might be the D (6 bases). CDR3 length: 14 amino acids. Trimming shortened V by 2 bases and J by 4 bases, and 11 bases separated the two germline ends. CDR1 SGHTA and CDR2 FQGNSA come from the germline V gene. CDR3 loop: CASSLSTGRETQYF. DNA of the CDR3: TGTGCCAGCAGCTTATCTACAGGGAGAGAGACCCAGTACTTC.

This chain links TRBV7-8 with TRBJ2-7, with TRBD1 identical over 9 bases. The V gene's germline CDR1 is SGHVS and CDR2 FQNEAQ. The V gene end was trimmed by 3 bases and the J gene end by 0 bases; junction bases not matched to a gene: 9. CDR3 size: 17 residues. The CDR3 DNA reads TGTGCCAGCAGCTTCGACCCACAGGGGGCAAGCTCCTACGAGCAGTACTTC. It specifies CASSFDPQGASSYEQYF.

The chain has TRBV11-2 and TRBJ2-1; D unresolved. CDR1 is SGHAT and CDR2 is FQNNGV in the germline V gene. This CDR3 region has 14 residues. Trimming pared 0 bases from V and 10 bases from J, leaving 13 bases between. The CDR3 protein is CASSLEPQLPEQFF. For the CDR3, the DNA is TGTGCCAGCAGCTTAGAGCCCCAGCTTCCGGAGCAGTTCTTC.

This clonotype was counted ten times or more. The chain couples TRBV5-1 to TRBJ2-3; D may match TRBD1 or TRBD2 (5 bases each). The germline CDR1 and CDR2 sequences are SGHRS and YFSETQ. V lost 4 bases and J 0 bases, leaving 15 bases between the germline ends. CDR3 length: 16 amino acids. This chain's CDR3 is CASSPGQGYSTDTQYF. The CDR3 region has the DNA TGCGCCAGCAGCCCGGGGCAGGGATATAGCACAGATACGCAGTATTTT.

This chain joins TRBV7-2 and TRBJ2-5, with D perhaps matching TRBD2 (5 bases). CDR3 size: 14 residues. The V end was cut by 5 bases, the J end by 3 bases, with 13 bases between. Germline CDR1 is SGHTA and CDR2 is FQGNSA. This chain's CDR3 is CASSPGYLEETQYF. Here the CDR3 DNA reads TGTGCCAGCAGCCCGGGGTACCTAGAAGAGACCCAGTACTTC.

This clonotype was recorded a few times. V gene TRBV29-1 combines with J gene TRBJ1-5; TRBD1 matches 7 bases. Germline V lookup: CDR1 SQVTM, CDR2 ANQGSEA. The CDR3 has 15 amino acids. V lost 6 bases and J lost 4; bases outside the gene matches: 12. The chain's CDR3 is CSVMVGGAGNQPQHF. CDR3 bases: TGCAGCGTGATGGTAGGGGGCGCGGGAAATCAGCCCCAGCATTTT.

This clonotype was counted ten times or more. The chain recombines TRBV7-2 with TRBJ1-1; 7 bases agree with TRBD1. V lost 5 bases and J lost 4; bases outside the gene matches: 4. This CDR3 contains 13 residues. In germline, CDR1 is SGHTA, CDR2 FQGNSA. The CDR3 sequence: CASSVHRGTEAFF. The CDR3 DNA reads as TGTGCCAGCAGCGTCCACAGGGGCACTGAAGCTTTCTTT.

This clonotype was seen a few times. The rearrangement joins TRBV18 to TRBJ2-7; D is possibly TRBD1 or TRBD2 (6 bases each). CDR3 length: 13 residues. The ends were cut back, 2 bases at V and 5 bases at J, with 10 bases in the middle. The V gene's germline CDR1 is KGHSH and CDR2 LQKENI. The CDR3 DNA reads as TGTGCCAGCTCACCATCGGGGGCACACGAGCAGTACTTC. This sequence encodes CASSPSGAHEQYF. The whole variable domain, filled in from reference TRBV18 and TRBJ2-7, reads NAGVMQNPRHLVRRRGQEARLRCSPMKGHSHVYWYRQLPEEGLKFMVYLQKENIIDESGMPKERFSAEFPKEGPSILRIQQVVRGDSAAYFCASSPSGAHEQYFGPGTRLTVT.

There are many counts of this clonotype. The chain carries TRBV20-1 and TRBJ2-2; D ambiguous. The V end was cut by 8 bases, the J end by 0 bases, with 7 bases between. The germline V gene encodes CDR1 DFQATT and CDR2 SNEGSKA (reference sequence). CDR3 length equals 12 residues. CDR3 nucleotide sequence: TGCAGTTCGTCAGCGAACACCGGGGAGCTGTTTTTT. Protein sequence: CSSSANTGELFF.

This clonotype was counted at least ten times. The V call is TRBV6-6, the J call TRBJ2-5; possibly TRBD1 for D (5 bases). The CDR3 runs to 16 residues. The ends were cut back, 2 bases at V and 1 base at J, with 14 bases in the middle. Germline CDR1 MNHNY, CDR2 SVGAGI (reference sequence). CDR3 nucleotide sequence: TGTGCCAGCAGTTACGGGGCCTCGATGGCCCAAGAGACCCAGTACTTC. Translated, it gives CASSYGASMAQETQYF.

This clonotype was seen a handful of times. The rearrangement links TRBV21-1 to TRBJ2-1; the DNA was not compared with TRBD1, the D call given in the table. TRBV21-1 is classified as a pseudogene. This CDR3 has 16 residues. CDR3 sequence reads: CASTPSEGGGHNEQFF. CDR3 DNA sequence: TGTGCCAGCACCCCTAGCGAAGGCGGGGGCCACAATGAGCAGTTCTTC.

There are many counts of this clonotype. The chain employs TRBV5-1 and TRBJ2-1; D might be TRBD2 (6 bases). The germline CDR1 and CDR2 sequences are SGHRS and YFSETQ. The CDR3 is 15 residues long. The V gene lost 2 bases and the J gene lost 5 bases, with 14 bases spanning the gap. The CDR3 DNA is TGCGCCAGCAGCTTTCCTAGCGATCCGCACAATGAGCAGTTCTTC. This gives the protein CASSFPSDPHNEQFF.

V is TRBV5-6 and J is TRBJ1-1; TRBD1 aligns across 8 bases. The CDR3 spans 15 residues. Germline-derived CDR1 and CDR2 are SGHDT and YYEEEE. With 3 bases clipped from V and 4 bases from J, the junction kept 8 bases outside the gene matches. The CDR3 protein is CASSWRDRLLTEAFF. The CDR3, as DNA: TGTGCCAGCAGCTGGCGGGACAGGCTACTCACTGAAGCTTTCTTT.

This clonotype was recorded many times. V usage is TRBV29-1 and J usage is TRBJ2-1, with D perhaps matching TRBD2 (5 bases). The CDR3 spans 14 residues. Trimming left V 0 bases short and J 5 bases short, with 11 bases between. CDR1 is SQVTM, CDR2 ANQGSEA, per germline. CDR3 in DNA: TGCAGCGTTGAAGAGGACTTACCGAACAATGAGCAGTTCTTC. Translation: CSVEEDLPNNEQFF.

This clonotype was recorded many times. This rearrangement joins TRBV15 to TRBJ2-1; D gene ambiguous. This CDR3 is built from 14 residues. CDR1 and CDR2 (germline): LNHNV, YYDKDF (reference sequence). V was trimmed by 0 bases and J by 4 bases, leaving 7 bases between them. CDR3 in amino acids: CATSREAEYNEQFF. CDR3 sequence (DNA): TGTGCCACCAGCAGAGAGGCAGAGTACAATGAGCAGTTCTTC. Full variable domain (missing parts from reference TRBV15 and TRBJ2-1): DAMVIQNPRYQVTQFGKPVTLSCSQTLNHNVMYWYQQKSSQAPKLLFHYYDKDFNNEADTPDNFQSRRPNTSFCFLDIRSPGLGDTAMYLCATSREAEYNEQFFGPGTRLTVL.

The CDR3 DNA sequence: TGTGCCAGCAGCCGGGACTCTGTTCAGCCCCAGCATTTT. Translated, it gives CASSRDSVQPQHF. V usage is TRBV5-5 and J usage is TRBJ1-5, with a tentative D call TRBD1 (5 bases). The length of the CDR3 is 13 residues. Deletions cut 4 bases from V and 6 bases from J, with 11 bases between. Germline assignment: CDR1 SGHKS and CDR2 YYEKEE (reference sequence).

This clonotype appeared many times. CDR3 sequence (DNA): TGTGCCAGCAGCTACTTAGCGGGGGGGTCTGGCACAGATACGCAGTATTTT. The encoded protein is CASSYLAGGSGTDTQYF. The chain uses TRBV4-2 and TRBJ2-3; 11 positions agree with TRBD2. The CDR3 extends over 17 amino acids. After removal of 5 bases from V and 1 base from J, the junction contained 8 bases not matched to a gene. Germline V lookup: CDR1 LGHNA, CDR2 YNFKEQ.

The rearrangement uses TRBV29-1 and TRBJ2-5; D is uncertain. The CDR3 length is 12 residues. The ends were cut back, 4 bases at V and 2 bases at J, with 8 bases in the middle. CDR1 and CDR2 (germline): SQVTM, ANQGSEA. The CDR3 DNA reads TGCAGCGTTGTCGGCCTACAAGAGACCCAGTACTTC. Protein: CSVVGLQETQYF.

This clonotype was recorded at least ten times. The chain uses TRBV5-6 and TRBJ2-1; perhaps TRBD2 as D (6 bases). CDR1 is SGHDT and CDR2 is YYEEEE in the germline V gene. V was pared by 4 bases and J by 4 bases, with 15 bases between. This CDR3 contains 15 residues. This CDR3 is CASSDSGGGYNEQFF. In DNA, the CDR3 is TGTGCCAGCAGCGATTCCGGGGGTGGGTACAATGAGCAGTTCTTC.

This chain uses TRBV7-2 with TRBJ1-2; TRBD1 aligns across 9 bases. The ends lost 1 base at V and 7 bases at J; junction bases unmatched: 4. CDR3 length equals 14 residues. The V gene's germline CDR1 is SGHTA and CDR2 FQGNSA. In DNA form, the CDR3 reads TGTGCCAGCAGCTTAGTGGGACAGGGAGGTGGCTACACCTTC. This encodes CASSLVGQGGGYTF.